This TCR beta chain comes out of a study of T cell clusters in autoimmune cytopenias. Study-wide findings and caveats: The T cell clusters were defined only in silico, without experimental functional validation. TRB repertoire shifts in secondary cytopenia and chronic lymphocytic leukemia mostly reflected lymphoma, not autoimmunity.

This CDR3 comprises 13 residues. From germline, CDR1 is GTSNPN and CDR2 SVGIG (reference sequence). About this clonotype itself: Its antigen remains unknown.

TRB rearrangements were amplified by touch-down multiplex PCR with mixed TRB-A/B primers. TCRdb re-called the multiplex PCR reads, yielding one record per CDR3 amino acid sequence without DNA. The ten most abundant clones cover under 75% of a sample with over a thousand distinct CDR3 sequences. Some 38,000 genome equivalents of blood DNA were amplified for TRB. The chain carries TRBV30 and TRBJ1-6; the TCRdb D gene call, TRBD1, has no DNA to confirm it. This clonotype was obtained from a human donor with an autoimmune cytopenia, with autoimmune hepatitis or in good health (not recorded which). Sequenced sample: peripheral blood. The CDR3 is CAWTGLQNSPLHF.